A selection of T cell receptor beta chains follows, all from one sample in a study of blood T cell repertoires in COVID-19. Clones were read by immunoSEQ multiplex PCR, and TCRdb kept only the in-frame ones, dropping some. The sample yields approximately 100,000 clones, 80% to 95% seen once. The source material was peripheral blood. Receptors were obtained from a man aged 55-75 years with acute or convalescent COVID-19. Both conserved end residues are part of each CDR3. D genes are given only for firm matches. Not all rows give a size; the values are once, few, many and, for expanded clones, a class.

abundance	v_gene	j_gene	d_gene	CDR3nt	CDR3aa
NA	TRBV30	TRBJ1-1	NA	TGTGCCTGGAGTGGTTGGACATCCGGGGGTACGAACACTGAAGCTTTCTTT	CAWSGWTSGGTNTEAFF
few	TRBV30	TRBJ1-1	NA	TGTGCCTGGAGTTCCCTACAGGGAGAAGCTTTCTTT	CAWSSLQGEAFF
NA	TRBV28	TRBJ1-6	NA	TGTGCCAGCAGTTTGGAGCGCTCAGTCCTCCACTTT	CASSLERSVLHF
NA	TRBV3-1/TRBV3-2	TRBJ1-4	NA	TGTGCCAGCAGCCACCCTTATGAAAAACTGTTTTTT	CASSHPYEKLFF
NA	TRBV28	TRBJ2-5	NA	TGTGCCAGCAGTTTATCCCGTGTGATAGCAGATCAAGAGACCCAGTACTTC	CASSLSRVIADQETQYF
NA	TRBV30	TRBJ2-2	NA	TGTGCCTGGACTAGGGGGACACCGAACACCGGGGAGCTGTTTTTT	CAWTRGTPNTGELFF
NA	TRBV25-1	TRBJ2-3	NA	TGTGCCAGCAAGACCGATAGCGGCACAGATACGCAGTATTTT	CASKTDSGTDTQYF
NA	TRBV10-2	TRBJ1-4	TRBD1	TGCGCCAGCAGTGAGTCGACTCCCTGGGGACAGGATGAAAAACTGTTTTTT	CASSESTPWGQDEKLFF
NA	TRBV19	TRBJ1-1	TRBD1	TGTGCCAGTAGCCCCTACGGTACAGGGGGGAACACTGAAGCTTTCTTT	CASSPYGTGGNTEAFF
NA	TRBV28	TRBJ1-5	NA	TGTGCCAGCAGTTTCCTCCTCGGTAATCAGCCCCAGCATTTT	CASSFLLGNQPQHF
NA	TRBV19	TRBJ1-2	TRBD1	TGTGCCAGTAGTACCCCGGGACAGATTAACTATGGCTACACCTTC	CASSTPGQINYGYTF
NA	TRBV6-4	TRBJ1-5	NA	TGTGCCAGCACCACCGGTAAGGACAGAAGTCGGCTGGGCAATCAGCCCCAGCATTTT	CASTTGKDRSRLGNQPQHF
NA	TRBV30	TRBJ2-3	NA	TGTGCCTGGAGTTCCGGGGATAGGTCGCAGTATTTT	CAWSSGDRSQYF
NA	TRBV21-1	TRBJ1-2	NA	TGTGCCAGCAGCATTAGGAGGGGAAGGGTAGTATGGAACTATGGCTACACCTTC	CASSIRRGRVVWNYGYTF
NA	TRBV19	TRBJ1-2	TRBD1	TGTGCCAGTAGTAGCGGGACAGCTAACTATGGCTACACCTTC	CASSSGTANYGYTF
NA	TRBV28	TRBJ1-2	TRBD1	TGTGCCAGCAGTCAGGACAGGGGTCCTCCCTTGGGTGGCTACACCTTC	CASSQDRGPPLGGYTF
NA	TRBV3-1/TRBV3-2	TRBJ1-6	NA	TGTGCCCAGCCTCAGGACTCCTATAATTCACCCCTCCACTTT	CAQPQDSYNSPLHF
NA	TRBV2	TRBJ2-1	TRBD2	TGTGCCAGCACGGGGGGGCTCTACAATGAGCAGTTCTTC	CASTGGLYNEQFF
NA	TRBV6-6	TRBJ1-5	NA	TGTGCCAGCAGAGTGGGAGCCTCTAGCAATCAGCCCCAGCATTTT	CASRVGASSNQPQHF
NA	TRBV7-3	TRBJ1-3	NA	TGTGCCAGCAGCTCTACAGGATCTGGAAACACCATATATTTT	CASSSTGSGNTIYF
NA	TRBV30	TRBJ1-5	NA	TGTGCCTGCAACAGGGTAGGTCAGCCCCAGCATTTT	CACNRVGQPQHF
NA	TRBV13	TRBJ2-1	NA	TGTGCCAGCAGCGGAGGGTGGACTACCTACAATGAGCAGTTCTTC	CASSGGWTTYNEQFF
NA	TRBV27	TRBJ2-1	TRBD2	TGTGCCAGCACCCAAGCGGGAGGTAATGAGCAGTTCTTC	CASTQAGGNEQFF
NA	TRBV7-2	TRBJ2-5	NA	TGTGCCAGCAGCTCCGGGCCAGGGCTTGGGGAGACCCAGTACTTC	CASSSGPGLGETQYF
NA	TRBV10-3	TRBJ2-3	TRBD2	TGTGCCATCAGTGATGACGTTGGTGGGGCTAGCGGGTCAGATACGCAGTATTTT	CAISDDVGGASGSDTQYF
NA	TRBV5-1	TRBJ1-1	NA	TGCGCCAGCAGCCCCCAGGCGGGGAACACTGAAGCTTTCTTT	CASSPQAGNTEAFF
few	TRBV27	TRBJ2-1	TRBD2	TGTGCCAGCAGTCCTCGGACTAGCGGGATAGGGTACAATGAGCAGTTCTTC	CASSPRTSGIGYNEQFF
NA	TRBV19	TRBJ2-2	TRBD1	TGTGCCAGTAGTGCCCGACAGGGGGGCACCGGGGAGCTGTTTTTT	CASSARQGGTGELFF
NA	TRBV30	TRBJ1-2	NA	TGTGCCTGGAGTGTAGTCAGGAACTATGGCTACACCTTC	CAWSVVRNYGYTF
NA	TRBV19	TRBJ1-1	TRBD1	TGTGCCAGTACCCTTGACAGGGCGAACACTGAAGCTTTCTTT	CASTLDRANTEAFF
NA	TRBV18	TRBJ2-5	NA	TGTGCCAGCTCACCACCGGCAGGCAGGGTGGTGGAGACCCAGTACTTC	CASSPPAGRVVETQYF
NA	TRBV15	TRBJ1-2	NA	TGTGCCACCAGCAGAGAGATTGGAGGAGGAGGCTACACCTTC	CATSREIGGGGYTF
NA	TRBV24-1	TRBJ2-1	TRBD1	TGTGCCACCAGTGAAGGGGGCGAATGGAATGAGCAGTTCTTC	CATSEGGEWNEQFF
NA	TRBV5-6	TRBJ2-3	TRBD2	TGTGCCAGCAGCAAGTTAGCGGGAGGCCCCACAGATACGCAGTATTTT	CASSKLAGGPTDTQYF
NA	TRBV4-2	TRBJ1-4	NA	TGTGCCAGCAGCCCGAGATACGGGGGGGCTAATGAAAAACTGTTTTTT	CASSPRYGGANEKLFF
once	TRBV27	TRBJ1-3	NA	TGTGCCAGCAGTCCATCTACTGGAAACACCATATATTTT	CASSPSTGNTIYF
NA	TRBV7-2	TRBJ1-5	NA	TGTGCCAGCAGCTTAGCGGCGGACAGAACCAATCAGCCCCAGCATTTT	CASSLAADRTNQPQHF
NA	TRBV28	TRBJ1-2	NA	TGTGCCAGCAGTTCCTCCGGGGACTATACAAACTATGGCTACACCTTC	CASSSSGDYTNYGYTF
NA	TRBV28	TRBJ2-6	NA	TGTGCCAGCAGTTTGCACAGCTCTGGGGCCAACGTCCTGACTTTC	CASSLHSSGANVLTF
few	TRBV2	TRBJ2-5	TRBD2	TGTGCCAGCAGTCCCCTAGCGGGAGGGGCCCAAGAGACCCAGTACTTC	CASSPLAGGAQETQYF
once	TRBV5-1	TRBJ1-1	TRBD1	TGCGCCAGCAGCTTGGGACAGGGAGGCACTGAAGCTTTCTTT	CASSLGQGGTEAFF